This T cell receptor (beta chain) was captured by sequencing in a study of blood T cell repertoires in COVID-19 (dated by TCRdb to the early 2020s). About the study as a whole: Collaborator samples came from the United States, Italy and Spain and covered acute and convalescent phases of COVID-19. Samples came from the ongoing ImmuneRACE study (first 160 participants) plus 1,254 subjects from 6 global collaborators. The repertoires were released in a freely available public database meant as a resource for research on the immune response to SARS-CoV-2. The prospective study material was composed of cDNA or gDNA derived from T cells, B-cell-depleted T cells, or PBMCs. Nearly every sample came with metadata listing a de-identified subject ID, COVID-19 status, age in years and sex. Where available, HLA class I and class II types were taken from metadata supplied by the sample provider and were not determined by assay-based typing. Deeply sampled blood TCRbeta repertoires from subjects exposed to, actively infected with, or recovered from COVID-19 were included in the dataset. Overall study outcomes, separate from this receptor: Clinical and demographic metadata were provided uncurated, with the amount varying by source and participant.

The immunoSEQ Assay, a bias-controlled multiplex PCR, was used to amplify TCRbeta CDR3 regions from genomic DNA. The study's processing was this. The number of nucleated cells in each sample was estimated by amplification of reference gene primers within the assay. To quantify the absolute abundance of each unique TCRbeta CDR3 rearrangement, sequence reads were collapsed and filtered. Productive Simpson clonality was computed per sample as the square root of Simpson's diversity index over productive rearrangements. TCRdb's version of the immuneACCESS table is confined to in-frame rearrangements and falls short of the full clone set. An unresolved V gene accounts for under half of the shortfall where checked; the remainder is of unknown origin. V and J calls plus clone size are reproduced from that table; the DNA served to infer D and trimming. The sample records about 89,000 clones, around 96% of which are singletons. Of the sample, around 4.7% falls within the top ten clones.

CDR3 length: 12 amino acids, cysteine to phenylalanine. Only the CDR3 part of the read is kept: 36 bases, read in frame from the first base. V sheds 8 bases and J sheds 9 bases, leaving 14 bases between their ends. Whole blood was collected in K2EDTA tubes by collaborating institutions according to the institutions' own protocols. Collaborator samples were shipped for TCRbeta analysis as frozen whole blood, isolated PBMCs, or DNA extracted from either sample type. With regard to this clone: Its antigen has not been determined. No base quality values were provided; no much bigger clone lies one nucleotide off.

Material for sequencing was peripheral blood. The receptor was derived from a human donor with active COVID-19. The donor label of this sample is uncertain. The V gene is TRBV12-3 or TRBV12-4 and the J gene is TRBJ2-1, with the D gene too uncertain to name. The CDR3 region reads CASSFYLREQFF. The DNA sequence reads TGTGCCAGCTCTTTTTACCTGCGTGAGCAGTTCTTC.